This TCR beta chain was identified in a study of shared clonotypes between healthy human individuals. General study results and limits: Sampling included only blood; tissue repertoires likely differ. Clonotype sharing among the donors was expected to vary with sequencing depth.

The donors, healthy adults who were HIV-negative, had experienced no recent acute infections or vaccinations. Comment on this clone: Its antigen is unidentified. Other DNA sequences in this sample translate to the same CDR3.

Sequencing used immunoSEQ multiplex PCR; TCRdb keeps in-frame clones, though not all of them. The table has 2,500,000 or so clones, approximately 93% seen once. Germline V gene lookup returns CDR1 SNHLY and CDR2 FYNNEI. V was trimmed by 5 bases and J by 2 bases, leaving 7 bases between them. The CDR3 has 12 residues. The chain uses TRBV2 and TRBJ2-7; D is unclear. What was sequenced was naive CD4+ T cells from PBMCs. Described subset: CD45RA+ positively selected. The clonotype comes from a man between 18 and 35 years old in good health. Some clones in this sample may be carry-over from other donors' samples. CDR3 residues: CASSPGPYEQYF. DNA of the CDR3: TGTGCCAGCAGTCCTGGTCCCTACGAGCAGTACTTC.